The next 25 T cell receptor beta chains were all read from a single sample in a study of cytomegalovirus exposure and HLA in healthy donors. PCR was performed using 60 Vbeta and 13 Jbeta primers. TCRdb's copy holds only in-frame clones and misses some; the assay was immunoSEQ multiplex PCR. The table records about 140,000 clones, approximately 82% of them present only once. The sequenced sample was PBMCs. These receptors were obtained from a young man in good health and CMV-seropositive.

A few counts support this clone. This chain connects TRBV30 to TRBJ1-1; D is uncertain. With 3 bases removed from V and 0 bases from J, the gap between germline ends came to 11 bases. The germline CDR1 and CDR2 sequences are GTSNPN and SVGIG (reference sequence). The CDR3 covers 14 residues. The CDR3 sequence is CAWSPLVMNTEAFF. The CDR3, as DNA: TGTGCCTGGAGCCCCCTCGTTATGAACACTGAAGCTTTCTTT.

The chain couples TRBV9 to TRBJ2-3; 9 bases agree with TRBD1. The V segment lost 4 bases and the J segment 6 bases; nucleotides outside the gene matches: 12. The CDR3 loop spans 16 amino acids. Germline CDR1 is SGDLS and CDR2 is YYNGEE. The CDR3 protein is CASSFRGTGPSDTQYF. In DNA form, the CDR3 reads TGTGCCAGCAGCTTCAGAGGGACAGGGCCCTCGGATACGCAGTATTTT.

Only one count was recorded for this clone. V usage is TRBV7-9 and J usage is TRBJ1-1; 11 bases align to TRBD1. V gave up 5 bases and J gave up 3 bases; unmatched junction bases: 2. Germline assignment: CDR1 SEHNR and CDR2 FQNEAQ (reference sequence). This CDR3 spans 14 amino acids. The CDR3 DNA reads TGTGCCAGCAGCCAGGGACAGGGGGACACTGAAGCTTTCTTT. Translated: CASSQGQGDTEAFF.

This clone was picked up a small number of times. The chain uses TRBV4-1 and TRBJ1-1, with 7 positions matching TRBD1. This CDR3 spans 15 amino acids. Looked up from germline, CDR1 is MGHRA and CDR2 is YSYEKL. Trimming took 2 bases from V and 6 from J; bases not matched to a gene: 9. The CDR3 bases are TGCGCCAGCAGCCAACCCTTGGGACAGCCACCTGAAGCTTTCTTT. It yields the protein CASSQPLGQPPEAFF.

The chain combines TRBV18 with TRBJ1-5, with D tentatively TRBD1 (5 bases). Germline V gene lookup returns CDR1 KGHSH and CDR2 LQKENI. The CDR3 consists of 16 residues. V lost 2 bases, J lost 2 bases, and 13 bases lay in between. CDR3 protein: CASSPSAGGGNQPQHF. In DNA form, the CDR3 reads TGTGCCAGCTCACCATCAGCTGGGGGGGGCAATCAGCCCCAGCATTTT.

CDR3 coding DNA: TGTGCCACCAGCAGAGATCCGGGTAGAGAGACCCAGTACTTC. Its translation is CATSRDPGRETQYF. The chain employs TRBV15 and TRBJ2-5, with D hard to call. This CDR3 region has 14 residues. V lost 0 bases to trimming and J lost 4 bases, with 9 bases between them. Germline values: CDR1 LNHNV, CDR2 YYDKDF (reference sequence).

The chain uses TRBV4-1 and TRBJ2-7; D might be TRBD2 (6 bases). The CDR3 is 14 amino acids. Germline V gives CDR1 MGHRA, CDR2 YSYEKL. Trimming shortened V by 4 bases and J by 2 bases, and 12 bases separated the two germline ends. CDR3 DNA: TGCGCCAGCAGCCCACTGCGGGGTACCTACGAGCAGTACTTC. Protein product: CASSPLRGTYEQYF.

This clone was counted only a few times. The CDR3, as DNA: TGTGCCAGCGAATCACAGGGTCGAGGCGAAAAACTGTTTTTT. The encoded protein is CASESQGRGEKLFF. This chain joins TRBV28 and TRBJ1-4, with D perhaps TRBD1 (6 bases). V gave up 8 bases and J gave up 8 bases, with 18 bases separating them. CDR3 length equals 14 residues. Germline CDR1 is MDHEN and CDR2 is SYDVKM.

This chain joins TRBV28 and TRBJ2-1, with 7 positions matching TRBD2. The junction had 1 base not matched to a gene; V was cut back by 6 bases and J by 2 bases. This CDR3 region has 13 residues. The V gene's germline CDR1 is MDHEN and CDR2 SYDVKM. The CDR3 sequence is CASRGGTYNEQFF. The CDR3 nucleotides are TGTGCCAGCAGGGGAGGGACCTACAATGAGCAGTTCTTC.

The CDR3 protein is CASSSDGTSEVNEQFF. The CDR3 coding sequence is TGTGCCAGCAGCTCCGACGGGACTAGCGAGGTGAATGAGCAGTTCTTC. The rearrangement joins TRBV7-2 to TRBJ2-1; 10 bases line up with TRBD2. The CDR3 contains 16 residues. The V gene's germline CDR1 is SGHTA and CDR2 FQGNSA. Trimming at V came to 4 bases and at J to 7 bases, leaving 10 bases not matched to a gene.

The gene calls are TRBV6-5 and TRBJ1-2; D is unclear. Trimming stripped 4 bases from V and 2 bases from J, with 5 bases between. Germline CDR1 and CDR2: MNHEY and SVGAGI. The CDR3 is made up of 12 amino acids. CDR3 in DNA: TGTGCCAGCAGTTCCAGGAACTATGGCTACACCTTC. Translation gives CASSSRNYGYTF.

The chain carries TRBV7-3 and TRBJ2-1; 8 bases are shared with TRBD2. CDR3 length equals 15 residues. V was clipped by 5 bases and J by 4 bases; unmatched bases: 7. CDR1 is SGHTA, CDR2 FQGTGA, per germline. The CDR3 sequence: CASSQDTSGYNEQFF. CDR3 coding DNA: TGTGCCAGCAGCCAAGATACTAGCGGATACAATGAGCAGTTCTTC.

The chain has TRBV7-6 and TRBJ2-7; 8 nucleotides align to TRBD1. Germline V CDR1 and CDR2: SGHVS, FNYEAQ. The CDR3 is made up of 15 amino acids. V was pared by 4 bases and J by 7 bases, with 12 bases of the junction left unmatched. The CDR3 nucleotides read TGTGCCAGCAGCTGGGGACAGGCCCTTAGGGGAGAGCAGTACTTC. Protein sequence: CASSWGQALRGEQYF.

V gene TRBV28 combines with J gene TRBJ2-1; 7 nucleotides match TRBD1. The CDR3 length is 14 residues. The junction had 5 bases not matched to a gene; V was cut back by 3 bases and J by 6 bases. Germline V gene lookup returns CDR1 MDHEN and CDR2 SYDVKM. CDR3 in amino acids: CASSFQTGSNEQFF. CDR3 sequence (DNA): TGTGCCAGCAGTTTCCAGACAGGGTCCAATGAGCAGTTCTTC.

The chain uses TRBV5-4 and TRBJ2-5; D ambiguous. The germline gives CDR1 SGHNT, CDR2 YYREEE (reference sequence). Trimming shortened V by 0 bases and J by 9 bases, and 6 bases separated the two germline ends. The CDR3 covers 11 residues. CDR3 region: CASSLGPAQYF. The CDR3 DNA is TGTGCCAGCAGCTTGGGTCCAGCCCAGTACTTC.

The chain recombines TRBV4-1 with TRBJ2-1, with a weak D call TRBD1 (6 bases). The V gene's germline CDR1 is MGHRA and CDR2 YSYEKL. Deletions cut 4 bases from V and 10 bases from J, with 17 bases between. The CDR3 totals 14 residues. Written as DNA, the CDR3 is TGCGCCAGCAGCCCGGACAGATTTCAATACGAGCAGTTCTTC. Translated, it gives CASSPDRFQYEQFF.

This clone has only one observation. The CDR3 protein is CASSFGQGDTIYF. Here the CDR3 DNA reads TGTGCCAGCAGCTTCGGGCAGGGTGACACCATATATTTT. The gene calls are TRBV7-3 and TRBJ1-3, with D possibly matching TRBD1 (5 bases). Germline V gene lookup returns CDR1 SGHTA and CDR2 FQGTGA. V shed 3 bases and J shed 8 bases, with 11 bases lying between them. This CDR3 spans 13 amino acids.

Only a few counts were recorded for this clone. The rearrangement links TRBV5-1 to TRBJ2-3, with D perhaps matching TRBD2 (5 bases). Germline V gives CDR1 SGHRS, CDR2 YFSETQ. CDR3 length: 16 residues. Between the trimmed V and J ends, which lost 4 bases and 4 bases, there was a span of 19 bases. The CDR3 loop is CASSQSASTGSDTQYF. In DNA, the CDR3 is TGCGCCAGCAGCCAATCGGCCTCGACGGGGTCAGATACGCAGTATTTT.

The chain has TRBV28 and TRBJ2-5, with D maybe TRBD1 (6 bases). The CDR3 extends over 15 amino acids. V was cut by 3 bases and J by 0 bases, with 11 bases left in between. Germline V gene sequence: CDR1 MDHEN, CDR2 SYDVKM. This CDR3 reads CASSLVDRHQETQYF. As DNA, the CDR3 is TGTGCCAGCAGTTTGGTTGACAGGCACCAAGAGACCCAGTACTTC. The variable domain in full, completed from reference TRBV28 and TRBJ2-5, reads DVKVTQSSRYLVKRTGEKVFLECVQDMDHENMFWYRQDPGLGLRLIYFSYDVKMKEKGDIPEGYSVSREKKERFSLILESASTNQTSMYLCASSLVDRHQETQYFGPGTRLLVL.

The chain has TRBV14 and TRBJ2-4; 8 bases are a match to TRBD1. The germline V gene has CDR1 SGHDN and CDR2 FVKESK. This CDR3 is built from 15 residues. The V gene end was trimmed by 4 bases and the J gene end by 6 bases; junction bases not matched to a gene: 8. The CDR3 DNA follows: TGTGCCAGCAGCCTAAGGCAGGGGGCTGTAAACATTCAGTACTTC. Its protein product is CASSLRQGAVNIQYF.

The J gene is TRBJ1-1, the V gene TRBV18, with no clear D. This CDR3 spans 13 amino acids. V lost 5 bases to trimming and J lost 6 bases, with 13 bases between them. Per germline, CDR1 KGHSH and CDR2 LQKENI. CDR3 loop: CASSFPGSAEAFF. The CDR3 DNA sequence: TGTGCCAGCTCATTTCCGGGGAGCGCTGAAGCTTTCTTT.

The gene calls are TRBV6-1 and TRBJ2-7; maybe TRBD2 (5 bases). Trimming shortened V by 2 bases and J by 1 base, and 12 bases separated the two germline ends. Germline V gives CDR1 MNHNS, CDR2 SASEGT. The CDR3 has 15 amino acids. CDR3 in amino acids: CASSELGGTSYEQYF. CDR3 in DNA: TGTGCCAGCAGTGAACTAGGAGGAACTTCCTACGAGCAGTACTTC.

This clone was found once. This chain joins TRBV15 and TRBJ1-1, with no clear D. From germline, CDR1 is LNHNV and CDR2 YYDKDF (reference sequence). The V end lost 2 bases, the J end lost 7 bases, and 11 bases lay between the germline ends. The CDR3 loop spans 13 amino acids. The CDR3 loop is CATSRYEGHEAFF. CDR3 sequence (DNA): TGTGCCACCAGCAGATACGAGGGCCATGAAGCTTTCTTT.

The chain uses TRBV7-3 and TRBJ2-3; weak D call: TRBD1 (5 bases). The CDR3 is 15 amino acids. The germline V gene has CDR1 SGHTA and CDR2 FQGTGA. Between the trimmed V and J ends, which lost 3 bases and 2 bases, there was a span of 12 bases. The CDR3 spells CASSLNPGPTDTQYF. The CDR3 DNA is TGTGCCAGCAGCTTGAACCCAGGGCCCACAGATACGCAGTATTTT.

The chain has TRBV7-7 and TRBJ2-3, with 14 bases matching TRBD2. Trimming at V came to 1 base and at J to 3 bases, leaving 6 bases not matched to a gene. There are 18 residues in the CDR3. CDR1 is SSHAT, CDR2 FNYEAQ, per germline (reference sequence). CDR3 in DNA: TGTGCCAGCAGCTTAGGGTTTCGGACTAGCGGGAGGACAGATACGCAGTATTTT. Protein product: CASSLGFRTSGRTDTQYF.